The entry that follows covers one T cell receptor beta chain sequence. Sorting took every CD4+ cell except CD45RA+CCR7+CD95- naive cells, reaching over 98% purity. The record originates from a study of human CD4 T cells and Enterobacteriaceae. V gave up 2 bases and J gave up 6 bases, with 22 bases separating them. The CDR3 has 16 amino acids. The germline V gene has CDR1 GTSNPN and CDR2 SVGIG (reference sequence). Detection sensitivity for ex vivo total memory CD4+ was one cell in 200,000. The table came from immunoSEQ multiplex PCR; TCRdb's copy has only in-frame clones and leaves some out. The table shows some 26,000 clones, with approximately 80% occurring only once.

Sequencing used memory CD4+ T cells from blood. This clonotype was obtained from a human donor in good health. This sequence joins TRBV30 and TRBJ2-5, with D possibly TRBD2 on 6 matching bases. This CDR3 reads CAWSPPGLSARQTQYF. As DNA, the CDR3 is TGTGCCTGGAGTCCTCCGGGACTTTCAGCTAGGCAGACCCAGTACTTC.